Below, 21 T cell receptor beta chains from the same sample are listed, as sequenced in a study of T cells in localized non-small cell lung cancer. TCRdb's table, derived via immunoSEQ multiplex PCR, lists solely in-frame clones and lacks some. The sample carries approximately 52,000 clones, around 77% recorded once. Specimen: peripheral blood, collected before any cancer treatment. The source of these receptors is a man aged 35-69 years with stage I squamous cell lung carcinoma.

This rearrangement joins TRBV5-4 to TRBJ1-2; 7 bases are a match to TRBD1. V lost 0 bases and J lost 3; bases outside the gene matches: 8. Germline V gene sequence: CDR1 SGHNT, CDR2 YYREEE (reference sequence). This CDR3 has 16 amino acids. CDR3 bases: TGTGCCAGCAGCTTGGTGGCAGGGACAGTCGACTATGGCTACACCTTC. Protein sequence: CASSLVAGTVDYGYTF.

The V call is TRBV6-5, the J call TRBJ2-1; TRBD2 agrees at 8 bases. The V gene end was trimmed by 2 bases and the J gene end by 6 bases; junction bases not matched to a gene: 6. Germline values: CDR1 MNHEY, CDR2 SVGAGI. This CDR3 contains 15 residues. The CDR3 sequence is CASSYTLGLVNEQFF. The CDR3 DNA follows: TGTGCCAGCAGTTACACCCTGGGACTAGTCAATGAGCAGTTCTTC.

The chain combines TRBV19 with TRBJ2-2; possible D gene TRBD1, 6 bases. Germline V gene lookup returns CDR1 LNHDA and CDR2 SQIVND (reference sequence). V was clipped by 10 bases and J by 3 bases, with 18 bases between them. The CDR3 has 15 residues. The DNA of the CDR3 is TGTGCCACACACAGGGAAGGAAGGGACACCGGGGAGCTGTTTTTT. It is translated as CATHREGRDTGELFF.

The rearrangement links TRBV5-1 to TRBJ1-2; D might be TRBD1 (6 bases). V was shortened by 4 bases and J by 4 bases, with 14 bases between the two germline ends. The length of the CDR3 is 14 residues. Germline assignment: CDR1 SGHRS and CDR2 YFSETQ. The CDR3 reads CASSAEGQRYGYTF. The CDR3 nucleotides read TGCGCCAGCAGCGCAGAAGGACAGCGCTATGGCTACACCTTC. The whole variable domain, remainder taken from reference TRBV5-1 and TRBJ1-2, is KAGVTQTPRYLIKTRGQQVTLSCSPISGHRSVSWYQQTPGQGLQFLFEYFSETQRNKGNFPGRFSGRQFSNSRSEMNVSTLELGDSALYLCASSAEGQRYGYTFGSGTRLTVV.

The chain has TRBV30 and TRBJ1-5; unclear D gene. CDR1 is GTSNPN, CDR2 SVGIG, per germline (reference sequence). The ends were cut back, 2 bases at V and 0 bases at J, with 11 bases in the middle. This CDR3 has 15 residues. CDR3 bases: TGTGCCTGGAGTCCTAATGTCGATAGCAATCAGCCCCAGCATTTT. It codes for CAWSPNVDSNQPQHF.

V is TRBV28 and J is TRBJ1-1; D remains ambiguous. The CDR3 sequence is 16 residues long. V shed 5 bases and J shed 4 bases, with 20 bases lying between them. In germline, CDR1 is MDHEN, CDR2 SYDVKM. CDR3 nucleotide sequence: TGTGCCAGCAGTATTAGAACGAGCGCGATGGGCACTGAAGCTTTCTTT. Its protein product is CASSIRTSAMGTEAFF.

The genes are TRBV19 and TRBJ1-4, with D uncertain. The CDR3 has 13 residues. Per the germline V gene, CDR1 is LNHDA and CDR2 is SQIVND (reference sequence). Between the trimmed V and J ends, which lost 4 bases and 8 bases, there was a span of 11 bases. The CDR3 sequence is CASSTGMLEKLFF. In DNA form, the CDR3 reads TGTGCCAGTAGTACCGGGATGTTAGAAAAACTGTTTTTT. The whole variable domain, remainder taken from reference TRBV19 and TRBJ1-4, is DGGITQSPKYLFRKEGQNVTLSCEQNLNHDAMYWYRQDPGQGLRLIYYSQIVNDFQKGDIAEGYSVSREKKESFPLTVTSAQKNPTAFYLCASSTGMLEKLFFGSGTQLSVL.

The J gene is TRBJ1-4, the V gene TRBV30; D unclear. This CDR3 is 13 amino acids long. Per germline, CDR1 GTSNPN and CDR2 SVGIG (reference sequence). Trimming took 4 bases from V and 7 from J, leaving 13 bases between them. The CDR3 nucleotides read TGTGCCTGGATAGGTAGCGGTACTGAAAAACTGTTTTTT. This gives the protein CAWIGSGTEKLFF.

This chain links TRBV28 with TRBJ2-1; D gene uncertain. The CDR3 is 11 residues long. The V end was cut by 3 bases, the J end by 10 bases, with 7 bases between. CDR1 is MDHEN, CDR2 SYDVKM, per germline. The CDR3 DNA follows: TGTGCCAGCAGTTTTGAGAGGGAGCAGTTCTTC. Protein: CASSFEREQFF.

V gene TRBV11-2 combines with J gene TRBJ2-1; 8 nucleotides agree with TRBD1. This CDR3 contains 17 residues. The germline gives CDR1 SGHAT, CDR2 FQNNGV. Trimming at V came to 8 bases and at J to 7 bases, leaving 19 bases not matched to a gene. This chain's CDR3 is CASLNYVSGTGVNEQFF. In DNA, the CDR3 is TGTGCCAGCCTAAACTACGTGTCCGGGACAGGAGTAAATGAGCAGTTCTTC.

The V call is TRBV4-2, the J call TRBJ2-7; a possible D gene is TRBD2 (6 bases). The germline gives CDR1 LGHNA, CDR2 YNFKEQ. Trimming shortened V by 0 bases and J by 3 bases, and 9 bases separated the two germline ends. The CDR3 contains 14 residues. In nucleotides, the CDR3 is TGTGCCAGCAGCCAAGACCGGGACTTCTACGAGCAGTACTTC. It specifies CASSQDRDFYEQYF.

The chain joins TRBV5-5 to TRBJ1-2, with D tentatively TRBD1 (6 bases). This CDR3 region has 13 residues. Germline V gene data show CDR1 as SGHKS and CDR2 as YYEKEE (reference sequence). V lost 1 base, J lost 3 bases, and 7 bases lay in between. The CDR3, as DNA: TGTGCCAGCAGCTTGAGGGGGGACTATGGCTACACCTTC. This gives the protein CASSLRGDYGYTF.

The chain recombines TRBV7-9 with TRBJ1-2; possible D gene TRBD1, 5 bases. The germline V gene has CDR1 SEHNR and CDR2 FQNEAQ (reference sequence). The V end lost 0 bases, the J end lost 5 bases, and 7 bases lay between the germline ends. The CDR3 is 13 residues long. For the CDR3, the DNA is TGTGCCAGCAGCTTAGCGGGGGGATATGGCTACACCTTC. Encoded protein: CASSLAGGYGYTF.

The genes are TRBV7-3 and TRBJ1-5; D gene unclear. This CDR3 contains 13 residues. Germline loops: CDR1 SGHTA, CDR2 FQGTGA. V dropped 1 base and J dropped 6 bases, with 7 bases sitting between them. CDR3 region: CASSLKGSQPQHF. CDR3 sequence (DNA): TGTGCCAGCAGCTTAAAAGGGTCTCAGCCCCAGCATTTT.

This clone came up once. The V gene is TRBV11-2, the J gene TRBJ2-1; 8 bases map to TRBD2. This CDR3 contains 15 residues. Germline values: CDR1 SGHAT, CDR2 FQNNGV. The V segment lost 4 bases and the J segment 0 bases; nucleotides outside the gene matches: 2. The CDR3 is CASSSGGSSYNEQFF. CDR3 in DNA: TGTGCCAGCAGCTCGGGGGGGAGCTCCTACAATGAGCAGTTCTTC. Together with reference TRBV11-2 and TRBJ2-1, the CDR3 gives the full variable domain: EAGVAQSPRYKIIEKRQSVAFWCNPISGHATLYWYQQILGQGPKLLIQFQNNGVVDDSQLPKDRFSAERLKGVDSTLKIQPAKLEDSAVYLCASSSGGSSYNEQFFGPGTRLTVL.

The sample holds a few counts of this clone. The chain has TRBV19 and TRBJ1-2; no firm D call. The CDR3 covers 12 residues. The V gene lost 5 bases and the J gene lost 6 bases, with 10 bases spanning the gap. CDR1 and CDR2 from the germline V gene are LNHDA and SQIVND (reference sequence). The CDR3 spells CASSSRPDGYTF. The DNA of the CDR3 is TGTGCCAGTAGTTCCCGACCCGATGGCTACACCTTC.

The V and J genes are TRBV23-1 and TRBJ2-5; 7 bases match TRBD2. TRBV23-1 is given ORF status, its function remaining uncertain. There are 16 residues in the CDR3. The trim removed 0 bases at V and 5 bases at J, leaving 9 bases unmatched. CDR3 amino acids: CASSQSPSRLAETQYF. The CDR3, as DNA: TGCGCCAGCAGTCAATCCCCCTCCAGACTAGCTGAGACCCAGTACTTC.

The chain recombines TRBV7-8 with TRBJ2-5; maybe TRBD1 (6 bases). The length of the CDR3 is 14 residues. The V end lost 1 base, the J end lost 5 bases, and 11 bases lay between the germline ends. Per the germline V gene, CDR1 is SGHVS and CDR2 is FQNEAQ. Here the CDR3 DNA reads TGTGCCAGCAGCTTAGAACAGGGTCGGGAGACCCAGTACTTC. Translation: CASSLEQGRETQYF.

The chain combines TRBV18 with TRBJ1-1; TRBD1 is a possible D gene (5 bases). This CDR3 contains 14 residues. Germline V gene data show CDR1 as KGHSH and CDR2 as LQKENI. V lost 3 bases to trimming and J lost 7 bases, with 15 bases between them. CDR3: CASSPNNAGREAFF. The CDR3 DNA sequence: TGTGCCAGCTCACCTAATAACGCGGGGCGTGAAGCTTTCTTT.

The chain uses TRBV7-2 and TRBJ2-1; perhaps TRBD2 as D (5 bases). Trimming removed 0 bases from V and 5 bases from J, with 23 bases in between. The CDR3 length is 19 residues. The germline V gene encodes CDR1 SGHTA and CDR2 FQGNSA. The CDR3 region has the DNA TGTGCCAGCAGCTTAGCCAGAGCGGCTAGCCTGATTAACGACAATGAGCAGTTCTTC. This gives the protein CASSLARAASLINDNEQFF.

V and J are TRBV6-5 and TRBJ2-7, with TRBD1 matching 7 bases. CDR3 length: 11 amino acids. V lost 10 bases and J lost 7; bases outside the gene matches: 7. Per the germline V gene, CDR1 is MNHEY and CDR2 is SVGAGI. CDR3 sequence (DNA): TGTGCCATCAGGGACAGAGAAGAGCAGTACTTC. This gives the protein CAIRDREEQYF.